Presented here are 5 T cell receptor beta chains from one specimen sequenced in a study of T cells in Graves' hyperthyroidism and ophthalmopathy. RNA transcripts served as the template for amplifying TCR beta CDR3 regions. First-round RT-PCR with HTBI primers amplified the TCR CDR3 region. TCRdb reanalysed the multiplex PCR reads using MiXCR and keeps one entry per CDR3 protein. The table records 300,000 or so distinct CDR3 sequences, 15% to 20% of them present only once. The source material was blood. The receptors shown here come from a woman aged 50 to 60 with Graves' hyperthyroidism.

This clonotype was recorded at least ten times. The chain is built from TRBV12-3 or TRBV12-4 and TRBJ2-1; 15 bases match TRBD2. CDR3 length: 15 residues. The J segment lost 10 bases and the V segment lost 5 bases, leaving 6 bases of the junction unmatched. The CDR3 loop is CASSPGLAGGPEQFF. The CDR3 nucleotides read TGTGCCAGCAGTCCCGGACTAGCGGGGGGGCCGGAGCAGTTCTTC.

This clonotype was observed at least ten times. The rearrangement uses TRBV6-6 and TRBJ2-5; 12 bases line up with TRBD2. The CDR3 spans 17 residues. Looked up from germline, CDR1 is MNHNY and CDR2 is SVGAGI (reference sequence). V gave up 0 bases and J gave up 4 bases; unmatched junction bases: 6. The CDR3 DNA reads as TGTGCCAGCAGTTACTCTGCTAGCGGGGGGGCCGCAGAGACCCAGTACTTC. Amino acid sequence: CASSYSASGGAAETQYF.

This clonotype appeared a few times. This chain connects TRBV27 to TRBJ2-1; 12 bases are a match to TRBD2. Germline values: CDR1 MNHEY, CDR2 SMNVEV (reference sequence). V shed 6 bases and J 7 bases; nucleotides not matched to a gene: 7. The CDR3 is made up of 15 amino acids. CDR3 bases: TGTGCCAGCAGGGATCTAGCGGGGGGGATGAATGAGCAGTTCTTC. Amino acids: CASRDLAGGMNEQFF.

At least ten counts were recorded for this clonotype. This rearrangement joins TRBV7-2 to TRBJ2-5, with D perhaps TRBD1 or TRBD2 (5 bases each). The germline CDR1 and CDR2 sequences are SGHTA and FQGNSA. V was shortened by 0 bases and J by 5 bases, with 10 bases between the two germline ends. CDR3 length equals 14 residues. The CDR3 loop reads CASSLAGPDETQYF. The DNA for the CDR3 is TGTGCCAGCAGCTTAGCGGGACCTGATGAGACCCAGTACTTC.

This clonotype appeared a few times. The CDR3 sequence: CASSPQGAVVDTQYF. For the CDR3, the DNA is TGTGCCAGCAGCCCTCAGGGGGCAGTTGTCGATACGCAGTATTTT. V is TRBV9 and J is TRBJ2-3, with 8 bases aligning to TRBD1. J lost 6 bases, V lost 4 bases, and 10 bases had no gene match. CDR3 size: 15 residues. Germline assignment: CDR1 SGDLS and CDR2 YYNGEE.